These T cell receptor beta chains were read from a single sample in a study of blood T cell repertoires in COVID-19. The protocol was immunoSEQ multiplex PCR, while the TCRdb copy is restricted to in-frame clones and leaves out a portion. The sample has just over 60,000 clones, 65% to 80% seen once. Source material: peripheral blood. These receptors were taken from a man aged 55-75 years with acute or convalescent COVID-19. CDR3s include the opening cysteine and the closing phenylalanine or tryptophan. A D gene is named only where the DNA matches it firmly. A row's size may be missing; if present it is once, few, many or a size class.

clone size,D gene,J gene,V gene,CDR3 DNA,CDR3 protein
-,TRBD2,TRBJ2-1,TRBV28,TGTGCCAGCAATAAGCGGGGGACGAATGAGCAGTTCTTC,CASNKRGTNEQFF
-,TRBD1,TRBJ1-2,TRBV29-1,TGCAGCGTTGAAGACTGGACAGGGGGGGACTATGGCTACACCTTC,CSVEDWTGGDYGYTF
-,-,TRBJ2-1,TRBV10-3,TGTGCCATCAGCGAACGACAGAAGCAGTTCTTC,CAISERQKQFF
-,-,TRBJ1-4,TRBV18,TGTGCCAGCTCACCAATCGGGGATGTGGTTGCTAATGAAAAACTGTTTTTT,CASSPIGDVVANEKLFF
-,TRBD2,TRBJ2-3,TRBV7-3,TGTGCCAGCAGCTTATATGGCGGGAGAGAGGCAGATACGCAGTATTTT,CASSLYGGREADTQYF
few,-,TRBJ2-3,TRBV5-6,TGTGCCAGCAGCTTGGGAGCGGGACAGGAAAGAGATACGCAGTATTTT,CASSLGAGQERDTQYF
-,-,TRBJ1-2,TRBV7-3,TGTGCCAGCAGCTTAACTGGGAGCCCTCCGGGGAGCTATGGCTACACCTTC,CASSLTGSPPGSYGYTF
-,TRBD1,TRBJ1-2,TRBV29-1,TGCAGCGCCGAGCGACAGGGGGGTGGCTATGGCTACACCTTC,CSAERQGGGYGYTF
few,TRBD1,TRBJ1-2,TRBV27,TGTGCCAGCAGTCAGCAAGGGACAGGGTTGTACTATGGCTACACCTTC,CASSQQGTGLYYGYTF
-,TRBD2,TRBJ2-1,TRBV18,TGTGCCAGCTCACAAAATGGACTAGCGGGTAACAATGAGCAGTTCTTC,CASSQNGLAGNNEQFF
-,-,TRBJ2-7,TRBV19,TGTGCCAGTAGTATGCGGGGTACCAGCTCCTACGAGCAGTACTTC,CASSMRGTSSYEQYF
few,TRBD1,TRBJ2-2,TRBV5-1,TGCGCCAGCAGTTATGGACAGGGAGGTGCCGGGGAGCTGTTTTTT,CASSYGQGGAGELFF
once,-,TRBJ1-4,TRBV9,TGTGCCAGCAGCGTAGGGCAGGCAGGGTTTGGTGAAAAACTGTTTTTT,CASSVGQAGFGEKLFF
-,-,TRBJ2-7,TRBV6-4,TGTGCCAGAAGGACTCTATCCTACGAGCAGTACTTC,CARRTLSYEQYF
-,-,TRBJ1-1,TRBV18,TGTGCCAGCTCACCAATTGGCGGATTGAACACTGAAGCTTTCTTT,CASSPIGGLNTEAFF
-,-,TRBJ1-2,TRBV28,TGTGCCAGCAGTTTAATCGGTTATGGCTACACCTTC,CASSLIGYGYTF
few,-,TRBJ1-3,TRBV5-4,TGTGCCAGCAGCTTGCTGGGGGCTACTGGAAACACCATATATTTT,CASSLLGATGNTIYF
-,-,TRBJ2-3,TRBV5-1,TGCGCCAGCAGCTCGACCCGACAGTCCACAGATACGCAGTATTTT,CASSSTRQSTDTQYF
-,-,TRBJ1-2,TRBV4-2,TGTGCCAGCAGCCAATCAACATCGGGATATGGCTACACCTTC,CASSQSTSGYGYTF
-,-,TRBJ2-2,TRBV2,TGTGCCACCGAGCCGAACAGAAACACCGGGGAGCTGTTTTTT,CATEPNRNTGELFF
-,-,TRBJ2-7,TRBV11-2,TGTGCCAGCAGCTTAAACCGGGGCGAGCAGTACTTC,CASSLNRGEQYF
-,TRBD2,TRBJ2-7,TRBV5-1,TGCGCCAGCAGCCGGACTAGTCGGGCCTACGAGCAGTACTTC,CASSRTSRAYEQYF
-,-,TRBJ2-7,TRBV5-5,TGTGCCAGCAGCTCCACTAGCTACGAGCAGTACTTC,CASSSTSYEQYF
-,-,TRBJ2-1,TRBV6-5,TGTGCCAGCAGAGGAGGGGCGCCTCCTGAGCAGTTCTTC,CASRGGAPPEQFF
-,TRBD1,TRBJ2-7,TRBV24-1,TGTGCCACCAGTGACCCCCGGACAGGCTCCTACGAGCAGTACTTC,CATSDPRTGSYEQYF
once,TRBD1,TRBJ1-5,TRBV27,TGTGCCAGCAGTTTATCGACAGGGAGCAATCAGCCCCAGCATTTT,CASSLSTGSNQPQHF
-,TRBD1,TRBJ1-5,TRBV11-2,TGTGCTAGCAGCATCGGACAGGGGTATCAGCCCCAGCATTTT,CASSIGQGYQPQHF
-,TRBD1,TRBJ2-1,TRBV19,TGTGCCAGTAGTGTCTCCGGGACAGGGTGGAATGAGCAGTTCTTC,CASSVSGTGWNEQFF